This TCR beta chain emerged from a study of T cell changes during pregnancy in multiple sclerosis (dated by TCRdb to the late 2010s). Regarding the study in general: Changes in the T cell repertoire over the course of pregnancy were examined in this study in women with multiple sclerosis.

Note on this clone: The specificity of this receptor is unknown. It has no much larger one-base neighbor in the sample; base qualities were not kept.

Receptor libraries were prepared by the immunoSEQ multiplex PCR assay. TCRdb carries this immuneACCESS record with in-frame sequences only. Its versions omit some clonotypes, under half of them owing to an unresolved V gene in the studies checked, with the rest unexplained. Present in this sample are more than 90,000 clones, more than 85% of which were seen just once. The top ten constitute 1.5% of the sample. Source: peripheral blood, taken in the first trimester of pregnancy. The receptor comes from a female donor with multiple sclerosis, enrolled in a pregnancy study.

Here is the DNA: TGTGCCAGCAGCTTAGCGGGCGTTAGAGACTCTGGAAACACCATATATTTT. This yields the protein CASSLAGVRDSGNTIYF. The V and J genes are TRBV7-9 and TRBJ1-3; the D segment cannot be called with confidence. V is clipped by 0 bases and J by 0 bases, and the sequence between their germline boundaries is 12 bases long. Reading from cysteine to phenylalanine, the CDR3 counts 17 amino acids. Left in the record is the CDR3 DNA by itself, 51 bases read in frame from the first base. Taken from the germline V gene (reference sequence), the CDR1 and CDR2 loops are SEHNR and FQNEAQ.